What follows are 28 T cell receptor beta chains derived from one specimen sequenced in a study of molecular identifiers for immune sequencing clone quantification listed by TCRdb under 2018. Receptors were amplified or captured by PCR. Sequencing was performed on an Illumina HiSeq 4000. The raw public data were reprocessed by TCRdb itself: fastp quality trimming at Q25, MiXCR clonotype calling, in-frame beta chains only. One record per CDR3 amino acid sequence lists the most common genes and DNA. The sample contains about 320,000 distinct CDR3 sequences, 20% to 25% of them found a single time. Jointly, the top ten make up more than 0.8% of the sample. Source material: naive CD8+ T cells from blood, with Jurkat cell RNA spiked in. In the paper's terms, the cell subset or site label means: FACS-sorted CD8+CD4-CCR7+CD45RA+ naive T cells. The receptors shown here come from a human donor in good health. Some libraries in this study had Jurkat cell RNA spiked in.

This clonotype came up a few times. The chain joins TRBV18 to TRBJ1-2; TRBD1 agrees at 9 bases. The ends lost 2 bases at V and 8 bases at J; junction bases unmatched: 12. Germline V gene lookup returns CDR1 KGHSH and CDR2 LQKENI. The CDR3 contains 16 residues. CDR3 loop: CASSPSPGQGVEGYTF. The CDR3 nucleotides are TGTGCCAGCTCACCATCTCCGGGACAGGGAGTGGAAGGCTACACCTTC.

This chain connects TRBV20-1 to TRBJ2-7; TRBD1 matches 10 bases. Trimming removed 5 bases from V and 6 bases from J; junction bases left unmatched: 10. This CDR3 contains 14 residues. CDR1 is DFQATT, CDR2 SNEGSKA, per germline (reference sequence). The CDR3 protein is CSAANGTGVFEQYF. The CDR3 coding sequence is TGCAGTGCTGCCAACGGGACAGGGGTTTTCGAGCAGTACTTC.

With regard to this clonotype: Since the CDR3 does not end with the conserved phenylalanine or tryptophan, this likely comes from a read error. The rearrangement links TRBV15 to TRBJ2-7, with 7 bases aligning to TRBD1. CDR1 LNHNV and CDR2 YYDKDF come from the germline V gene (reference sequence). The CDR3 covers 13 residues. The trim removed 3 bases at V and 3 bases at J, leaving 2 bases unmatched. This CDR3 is CATSSSGGYEQYL. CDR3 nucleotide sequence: TGTGCCACCAGCAGCTCAGGGGGCTACGAGCAGTACCTC.

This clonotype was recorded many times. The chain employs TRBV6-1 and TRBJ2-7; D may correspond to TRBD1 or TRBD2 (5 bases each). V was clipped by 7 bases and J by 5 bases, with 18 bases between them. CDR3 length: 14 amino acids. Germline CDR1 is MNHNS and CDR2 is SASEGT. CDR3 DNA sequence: TGTGCCAGCACGGTAGGGACGGTGTCCCACGAGCAGTACTTC. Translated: CASTVGTVSHEQYF.

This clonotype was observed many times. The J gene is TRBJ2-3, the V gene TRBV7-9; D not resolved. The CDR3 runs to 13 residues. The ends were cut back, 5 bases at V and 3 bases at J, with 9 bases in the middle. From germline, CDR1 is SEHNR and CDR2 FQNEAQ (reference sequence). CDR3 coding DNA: TGTGCCAGCAGCCCCGAGGAGACAGATACGCAGTATTTT. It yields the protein CASSPEETDTQYF.

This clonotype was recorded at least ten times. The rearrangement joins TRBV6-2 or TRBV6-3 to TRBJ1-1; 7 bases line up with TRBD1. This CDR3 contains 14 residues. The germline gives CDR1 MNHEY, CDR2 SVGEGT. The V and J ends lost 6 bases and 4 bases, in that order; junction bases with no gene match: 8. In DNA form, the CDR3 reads TGTGCCAGCAGCCTAACACAGGGGACCACTGAAGCTTTCTTT. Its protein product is CASSLTQGTTEAFF.

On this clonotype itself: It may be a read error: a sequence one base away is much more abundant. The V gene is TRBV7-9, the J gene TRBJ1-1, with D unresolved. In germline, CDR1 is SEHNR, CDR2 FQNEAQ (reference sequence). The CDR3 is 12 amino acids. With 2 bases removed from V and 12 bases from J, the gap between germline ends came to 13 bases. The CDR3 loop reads CASSLSLTKTFF. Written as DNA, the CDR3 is TGTGCCAGCAGCTTAAGTTTAACTAAAACTTTCTTT.

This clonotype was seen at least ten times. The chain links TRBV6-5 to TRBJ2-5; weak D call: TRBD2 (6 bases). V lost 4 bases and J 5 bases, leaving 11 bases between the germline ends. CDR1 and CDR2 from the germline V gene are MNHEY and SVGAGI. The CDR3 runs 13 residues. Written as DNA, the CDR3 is TGTGCCAGCAGTTGGGGGACTTCCGAGACCCAGTACTTC. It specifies CASSWGTSETQYF.

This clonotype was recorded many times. The CDR3 here is CSARWDSYYEQYF. In DNA, the CDR3 is TGCAGTGCTAGGTGGGACTCCTACTACGAGCAGTACTTC. The chain carries TRBV20-1 and TRBJ2-7, with D maybe TRBD2 (6 bases). Germline-derived CDR1 and CDR2 are DFQATT and SNEGSKA (reference sequence). Trimming left V 3 bases short and J 3 bases short, with 12 bases between. This CDR3 has 13 amino acids.

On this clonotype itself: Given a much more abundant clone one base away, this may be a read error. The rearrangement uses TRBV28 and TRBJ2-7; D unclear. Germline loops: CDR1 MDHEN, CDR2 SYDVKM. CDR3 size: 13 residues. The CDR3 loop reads CVSSSVRPGEQYF. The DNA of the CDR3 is TGTGTCAGCAGTTCCGTTCGCCCAGGCGAGCAGTACTTC.

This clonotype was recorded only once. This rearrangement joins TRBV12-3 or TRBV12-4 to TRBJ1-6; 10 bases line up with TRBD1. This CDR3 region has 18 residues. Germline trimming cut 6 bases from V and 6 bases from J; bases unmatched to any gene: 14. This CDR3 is CASSSETGGGSGNSPLHF. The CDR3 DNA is TGTGCCAGCAGCTCCGAGACAGGGGGCGGTTCCGGTAATTCACCCCTCCACTTT.

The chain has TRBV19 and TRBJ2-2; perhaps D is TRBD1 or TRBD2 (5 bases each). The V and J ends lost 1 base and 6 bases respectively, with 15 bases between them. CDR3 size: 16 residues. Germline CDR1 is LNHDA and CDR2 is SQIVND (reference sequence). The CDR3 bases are TGTGCCAGTAGTATAGGTTGGGACGAAGGGGCCGGGGAGCTGTTTTTT. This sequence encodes CASSIGWDEGAGELFF.

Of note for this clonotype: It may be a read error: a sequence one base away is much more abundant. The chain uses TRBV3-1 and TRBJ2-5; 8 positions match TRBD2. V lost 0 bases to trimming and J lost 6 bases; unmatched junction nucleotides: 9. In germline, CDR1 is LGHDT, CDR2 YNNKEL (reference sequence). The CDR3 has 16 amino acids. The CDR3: CASSQDDGGALKTQYF. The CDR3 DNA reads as TGTGCCAGCAGCCAAGATGACGGGGGGGCTTTGAAGACCCAGTACTTC.

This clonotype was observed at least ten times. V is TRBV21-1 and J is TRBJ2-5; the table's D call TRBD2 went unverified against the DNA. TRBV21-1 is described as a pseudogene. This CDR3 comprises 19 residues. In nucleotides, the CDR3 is TGTGCCAGCAGCAAAGGGGGCCTAGCGGGGTCCGGGGATATGGAGACCCAGTACTTC. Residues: CASSKGGLAGSGDMETQYF.

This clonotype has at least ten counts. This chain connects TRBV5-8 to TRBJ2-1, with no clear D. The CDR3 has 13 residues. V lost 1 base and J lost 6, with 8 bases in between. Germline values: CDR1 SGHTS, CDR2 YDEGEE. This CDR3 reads CASSLSLGNEQFF. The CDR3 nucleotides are TGTGCCAGCAGCTTGTCTCTCGGCAATGAGCAGTTCTTC.

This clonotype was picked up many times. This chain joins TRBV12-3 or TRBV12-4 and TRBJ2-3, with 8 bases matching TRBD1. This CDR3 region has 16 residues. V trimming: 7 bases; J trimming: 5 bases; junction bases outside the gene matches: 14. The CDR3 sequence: CASTQSGGLKKDTQYF. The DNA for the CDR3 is TGTGCCAGCACCCAATCAGGGGGCTTAAAGAAAGATACGCAGTATTTT.

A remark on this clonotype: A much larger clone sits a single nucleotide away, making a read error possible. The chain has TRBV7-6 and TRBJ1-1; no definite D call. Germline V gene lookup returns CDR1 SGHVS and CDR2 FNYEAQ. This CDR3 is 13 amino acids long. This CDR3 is CDSSLEGNTEAFF. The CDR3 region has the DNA TGTGACAGCAGCTTAGAGGGAAACACTGAAGCTTTCTTT. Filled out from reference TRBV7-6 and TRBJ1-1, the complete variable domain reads GAGVSQSPRYKVTKRGQDVALRCDPISGHVSLYWYRQALGQGPEFLTYFNYEAQQDKSGLPNDRFSAERPEGSISTLTIQRTEQRDSAMYRCDSSLEGNTEAFFGQGTRLTVV.

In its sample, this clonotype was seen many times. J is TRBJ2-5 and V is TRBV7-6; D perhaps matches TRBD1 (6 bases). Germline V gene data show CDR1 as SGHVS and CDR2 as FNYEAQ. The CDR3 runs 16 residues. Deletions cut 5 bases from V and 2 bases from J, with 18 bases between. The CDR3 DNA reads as TGTGCCAGCAGCATTTCACCTGACAGGACTCAAGAGACCCAGTACTTC. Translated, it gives CASSISPDRTQETQYF.

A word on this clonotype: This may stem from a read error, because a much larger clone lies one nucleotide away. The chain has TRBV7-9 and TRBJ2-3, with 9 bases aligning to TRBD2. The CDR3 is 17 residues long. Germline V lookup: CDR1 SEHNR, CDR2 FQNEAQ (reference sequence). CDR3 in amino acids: CVSTHLTSGWITDTQYF. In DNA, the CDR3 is TGTGTCAGCACCCATTTAACTAGCGGGTGGATCACAGATACGCAGTATTTT.

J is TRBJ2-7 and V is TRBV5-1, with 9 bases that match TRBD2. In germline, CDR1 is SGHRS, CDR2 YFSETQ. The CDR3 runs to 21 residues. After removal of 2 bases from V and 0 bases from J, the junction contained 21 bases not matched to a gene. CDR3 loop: CASSFGLAGTVGGEGSYEQYF. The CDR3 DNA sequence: TGCGCCAGCAGCTTCGGGCTAGCGGGGACGGTCGGGGGAGAAGGCTCCTACGAGCAGTACTTC. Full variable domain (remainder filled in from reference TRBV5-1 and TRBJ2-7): KAGVTQTPRYLIKTRGQQVTLSCSPISGHRSVSWYQQTPGQGLQFLFEYFSETQRNKGNFPGRFSGRQFSNSRSEMNVSTLELGDSALYLCASSFGLAGTVGGEGSYEQYFGPGTRLTVT.

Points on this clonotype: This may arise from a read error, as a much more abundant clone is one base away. This chain's CDR3 is CASSLGFGGAKETQCF. CDR3 DNA: TGTGCCAGCAGCTTAGGATTCGGGGGGGCGAAAGAGACCCAGTGCTTC. J is TRBJ2-5 and V is TRBV7-8; the match to TRBD2 covers 8 bases. Germline V CDR1 and CDR2: SGHVS, FQNEAQ. The CDR3 has 16 residues.

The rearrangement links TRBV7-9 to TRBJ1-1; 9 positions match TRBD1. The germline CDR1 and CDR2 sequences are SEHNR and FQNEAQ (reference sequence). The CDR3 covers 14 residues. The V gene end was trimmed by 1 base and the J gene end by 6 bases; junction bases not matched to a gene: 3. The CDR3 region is CASSLVQGASEAFF. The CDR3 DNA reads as TGTGCCAGCAGCTTAGTACAGGGGGCATCTGAAGCTTTCTTT.

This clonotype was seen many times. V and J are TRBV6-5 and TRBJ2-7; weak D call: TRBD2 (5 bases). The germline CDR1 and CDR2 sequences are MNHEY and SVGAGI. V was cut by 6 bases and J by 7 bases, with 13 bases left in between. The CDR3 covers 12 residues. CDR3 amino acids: CASSPPTGEQYF. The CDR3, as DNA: TGTGCCAGCAGCCCACCCACGGGGGAGCAGTACTTC.

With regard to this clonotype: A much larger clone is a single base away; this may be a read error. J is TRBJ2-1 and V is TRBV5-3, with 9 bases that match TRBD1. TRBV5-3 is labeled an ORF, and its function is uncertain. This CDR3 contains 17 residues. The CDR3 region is CASSLAGTGSSYNEQFF. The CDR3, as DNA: TGTGCCAGCAGCTTGGCGGGGACAGGGAGCTCCTACAATGAGCAGTTCTTC.

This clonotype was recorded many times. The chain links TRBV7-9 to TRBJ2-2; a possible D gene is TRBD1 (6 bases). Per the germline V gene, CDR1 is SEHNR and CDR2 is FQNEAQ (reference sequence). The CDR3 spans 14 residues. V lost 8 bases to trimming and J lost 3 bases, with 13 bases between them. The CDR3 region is CASRDRLYTGELFF. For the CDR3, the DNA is TGTGCCAGCCGTGACAGGTTATACACCGGGGAGCTGTTTTTT.

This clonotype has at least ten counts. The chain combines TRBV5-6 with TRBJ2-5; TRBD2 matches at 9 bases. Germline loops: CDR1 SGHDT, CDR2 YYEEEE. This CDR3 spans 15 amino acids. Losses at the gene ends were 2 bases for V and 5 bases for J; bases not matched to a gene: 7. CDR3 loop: CASSLGAGGRETQYF. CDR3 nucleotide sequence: TGTGCCAGCAGCTTAGGCGCGGGGGGGCGCGAGACCCAGTACTTC.

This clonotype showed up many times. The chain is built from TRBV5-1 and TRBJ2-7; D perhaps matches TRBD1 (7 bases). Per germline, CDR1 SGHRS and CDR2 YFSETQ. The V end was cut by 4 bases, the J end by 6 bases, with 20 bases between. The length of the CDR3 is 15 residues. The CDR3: CASSPGDRSISEQYF. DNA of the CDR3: TGCGCCAGCAGCCCGGGGGACAGATCAATCTCCGAGCAGTACTTC. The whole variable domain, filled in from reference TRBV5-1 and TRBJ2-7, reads KAGVTQTPRYLIKTRGQQVTLSCSPISGHRSVSWYQQTPGQGLQFLFEYFSETQRNKGNFPGRFSGRQFSNSRSEMNVSTLELGDSALYLCASSPGDRSISEQYFGPGTRLTVT.

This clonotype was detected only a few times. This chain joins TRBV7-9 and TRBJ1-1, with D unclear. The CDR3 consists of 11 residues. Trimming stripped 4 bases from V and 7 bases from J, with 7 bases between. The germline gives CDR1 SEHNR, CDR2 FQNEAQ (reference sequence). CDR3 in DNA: TGTGCCAGCAGCTCGGCCGTTGAAGCTTTCTTT. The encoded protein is CASSSAVEAFF.